The 26 T cell receptor beta chains in this list originate from one sample, sequenced in a study of blood T cell dynamics during melanoma immunotherapy. Time point: pre-treatment baseline. Here immunoSEQ multiplex PCR was the method, and the copy in TCRdb shows in-frame clones only, minus some. Of approximately 13,000 clones in the sample, roughly nine tenths are singletons; the top ten hold around 3.1%. The sequencing here drew on blood, taken from a patient treated with checkpoint blockade. These receptor sequences come from a human donor with melanoma.

The chain links TRBV11-1 to TRBJ2-3; D is unresolved. Germline assignment: CDR1 SGHAT and CDR2 FQDESV (reference sequence). This CDR3 is 12 amino acids long. Trimming took 5 bases from V and 1 from J, leaving 4 bases between them. In DNA, the CDR3 is TGTGCCAGCAGCCTAGGCACAGATACGCAGTATTTT. This translates into CASSLGTDTQYF.

This chain connects TRBV7-2 to TRBJ2-7; 8 nucleotides line up with TRBD2. Germline assignment: CDR1 SGHTA and CDR2 FQGNSA. Unmatched junction bases numbered 6, after V lost 5 bases and J lost 3 bases. The CDR3 is 14 amino acids. The chain's CDR3 is CASSPTSDHYEQYF. CDR3 coding DNA: TGTGCCAGCAGCCCGACTAGCGACCACTACGAGCAGTACTTC.

CDR3 nucleotide sequence: TGTGCCAGCAGCTCTCGAACCACAGGGGTTAGCAATCAGCCCCAGCATTTT. Residues: CASSSRTTGVSNQPQHF. The chain joins TRBV5-8 to TRBJ1-5; 7 nucleotides align to TRBD1. Germline CDR1 SGHTS, CDR2 YDEGEE. With 3 bases clipped from V and 0 bases from J, the junction kept 9 bases outside the gene matches. This CDR3 is built from 17 residues.

The J gene is TRBJ1-3, the V gene TRBV28; 7 bases fit TRBD1. The junction had 11 bases not matched to a gene; V was cut back by 5 bases and J by 1 base. Germline V gives CDR1 MDHEN, CDR2 SYDVKM. The CDR3 covers 17 residues. This CDR3 is CASSPIPGGPSGNTIYF. The CDR3, as DNA: TGTGCCAGCAGTCCCATCCCAGGGGGTCCGTCTGGAAACACCATATATTTT. Full variable domain (outside the CDR3, taken from reference TRBV28 and TRBJ1-3): DVKVTQSSRYLVKRTGEKVFLECVQDMDHENMFWYRQDPGLGLRLIYFSYDVKMKEKGDIPEGYSVSREKKERFSLILESASTNQTSMYLCASSPIPGGPSGNTIYFGEGSWLTVV.

This chain uses TRBV6-1 with TRBJ2-6; no reliable D call. V was pared by 6 bases and J by 3 bases, with 12 bases between. Germline CDR1 MNHNS, CDR2 SASEGT. This CDR3 comprises 15 residues. The CDR3 DNA reads TGTGCCAGCAGCCCCCGGGCGGTTGGGGCCAACGTCCTGACTTTC. This gives the protein CASSPRAVGANVLTF.

The rearrangement uses TRBV7-2 and TRBJ2-1, with D possibly called TRBD1 or TRBD2 (5 bases each). The CDR3 is made up of 15 amino acids. Germline values: CDR1 SGHTA, CDR2 FQGNSA. V lost 5 bases and J 7 bases, leaving 18 bases between the germline ends. CDR3 nucleotides: TGTGCCAGCAGCCGTGGGACGAAGGGTGTGAATGAGCAGTTCTTC. It translates to CASSRGTKGVNEQFF.

V and J are TRBV2 and TRBJ2-6; TRBD1 or TRBD2 may be the D gene (5 bases each). The length of the CDR3 is 18 residues. Looked up from germline, CDR1 is SNHLY and CDR2 is FYNNEI. The V end was cut by 7 bases, the J end by 2 bases, with 21 bases between. The CDR3 reads CASNLRGYKKAGANVLTF. The CDR3 nucleotides are TGTGCCAGCAACCTCCGGGGCTATAAGAAGGCTGGGGCCAACGTCCTGACTTTC.

This chain joins TRBV7-2 and TRBJ2-7; the D gene is possibly TRBD2 (6 bases). Trimming removed 5 bases at V and 1 base at J, with 12 bases between. Looked up from germline, CDR1 is SGHTA and CDR2 is FQGNSA. The CDR3 is 14 amino acids. The CDR3 coding sequence is TGTGCCAGCAGCACAGAGGAGGGATCCTACGAGCAGTACTTC. It yields the protein CASSTEEGSYEQYF.

V and J are TRBV21-1 and TRBJ1-3; the table's D call, TRBD1, was not checked against the DNA. TRBV21-1 is an annotated pseudogene. This CDR3 comprises 18 residues. The CDR3 spells CASSKVIGQGVSGNTIYF. The CDR3 nucleotides read TGTGCCAGCAGCAAAGTTATTGGACAGGGTGTGTCTGGAAACACCATATATTTT.

V gene TRBV6-6 combines with J gene TRBJ1-2, with D perhaps TRBD1 (6 bases). The CDR3 has 13 residues. V lost 7 bases and J 0 bases, leaving 9 bases between the germline ends. Germline V gene data show CDR1 as MNHNY and CDR2 as SVGAGI (reference sequence). CDR3 protein: CASNPGANYGYTF. In DNA form, the CDR3 reads TGTGCCAGCAACCCAGGGGCTAACTATGGCTACACCTTC.

The V and J genes are TRBV5-1 and TRBJ2-7; the D gene is possibly TRBD2 (6 bases). Germline V gives CDR1 SGHRS, CDR2 YFSETQ. Trimming stripped 3 bases from V and 4 bases from J, with 20 bases between. The CDR3 loop spans 16 amino acids. The CDR3 DNA sequence: TGCGCCAGCAGCTGGGGGGACTCCTCCAGGATTTACGAGCAGTACTTC. Its protein product is CASSWGDSSRIYEQYF.

This chain uses TRBV7-2 with TRBJ1-1; D might be TRBD1 (5 bases). CDR1 SGHTA and CDR2 FQGNSA come from the germline V gene. The CDR3 is made up of 15 amino acids. Trimming cost V 6 bases and J 7 bases, with 21 bases left between them. CDR3 region: CASRLDQGTAREAFF. Here the CDR3 DNA reads TGTGCCAGCAGACTAGATCAAGGGACCGCTCGTGAAGCTTTCTTT.

The V call is TRBV9, the J call TRBJ1-2, with D hard to call. The CDR3 is 13 amino acids. Trimming took 3 bases from V and 4 from J, leaving 10 bases between them. The germline gives CDR1 SGDLS, CDR2 YYNGEE. The CDR3 nucleotides are TGTGCCAGCAGCGACAGAAACTCCTATGGCTACACCTTC. Translating it yields CASSDRNSYGYTF.

The chain carries TRBV7-3 and TRBJ2-3, with D uncertain. The germline V gene has CDR1 SGHTA and CDR2 FQGTGA. The CDR3 spans 14 residues. Trimming stripped 8 bases from V and 2 bases from J, with 14 bases between. CDR3 coding DNA: TGTGCCAGCGCTCCAAACGACGACACAGATACGCAGTATTTT. Its translation is CASAPNDDTDTQYF.

V and J are TRBV19 and TRBJ2-5; possible D gene TRBD1, 5 bases. The CDR3 spans 13 residues. From germline, CDR1 is LNHDA and CDR2 SQIVND (reference sequence). The V end lost 0 bases, the J end lost 10 bases, and 12 bases lay between the germline ends. CDR3 region: CASSIDPGKGQYF. CDR3 nucleotides: TGTGCCAGTAGTATAGATCCAGGGAAGGGCCAGTACTTC.

The rearrangement joins TRBV11-3 to TRBJ2-7; tentatively, D is TRBD1 (5 bases). The germline V gene encodes CDR1 SGHNT and CDR2 YENEEA. The CDR3 spans 14 residues. The germline V and J ends were trimmed by 1 base and 3 bases, with 10 bases remaining between them. This CDR3 reads CASSLGGQNYEQYF. CDR3 in DNA: TGTGCCAGCAGCTTAGGAGGACAAAACTACGAGCAGTACTTC. Full variable domain (missing parts from reference TRBV11-3 and TRBJ2-7): EAGVVQSPRYKIIEKKQPVAFWCNPISGHNTLYWYLQNLGQGPELLIRYENEEAVDDSQLPKDRFSAERLKGVDSTLKIQPAELGDSAVYLCASSLGGQNYEQYFGPGTRLTVT.

The rearrangement uses TRBV28 and TRBJ1-4, with 10 bases matching TRBD1. The CDR3 length is 17 residues. V was pared by 6 bases and J by 5 bases, with 12 bases of the junction left unmatched. The germline V gene encodes CDR1 MDHEN and CDR2 SYDVKM. In DNA form, the CDR3 reads TGTGCCAGCAGCCCAAGGCTTGGGACAGGGGTAAATGAAAAACTGTTTTTT. Amino acids: CASSPRLGTGVNEKLFF.

This clone was seen just once. This chain uses TRBV19 with TRBJ1-5, with 7 bases identical to TRBD1. The junction had 8 bases not matched to a gene; V was cut back by 5 bases and J by 1 base. The CDR3 covers 16 residues. Germline V CDR1 and CDR2: LNHDA, SQIVND (reference sequence). CDR3 sequence: CASSASRDSSNQPQHF. CDR3 DNA: TGTGCCAGTAGTGCATCCCGGGACAGCAGCAATCAGCCCCAGCATTTT.

The chain uses TRBV10-3 and TRBJ2-7, with 9 bases fitting TRBD2. The germline gives CDR1 ENHRY, CDR2 SYGVKD. V shed 3 bases and J 2 bases; nucleotides not matched to a gene: 2. The CDR3 length is 14 residues. The CDR3 sequence is CAISDIAGAYEQYF. DNA of the CDR3: TGTGCCATCAGTGACATAGCGGGAGCCTACGAGCAGTACTTC.

This chain uses TRBV19 with TRBJ2-2, with 7 bases lining up with TRBD2. The ends lost 5 bases at V and 0 bases at J; junction bases unmatched: 6. The CDR3 totals 16 residues. Germline V lookup: CDR1 LNHDA, CDR2 SQIVND (reference sequence). CDR3 sequence: CASSSRGGPNTGELFF. The DNA of the CDR3 is TGTGCCAGTAGTTCCCGCGGGGGTCCGAACACCGGGGAGCTGTTTTTT.

The V call is TRBV7-2, the J call TRBJ1-1, with 7 bases matching TRBD1. Germline CDR1 reads SGHTA; CDR2 reads FQGNSA. The CDR3 spans 14 residues. Unmatched junction bases numbered 5, after V lost 2 bases and J lost 5 bases. CDR3 in amino acids: CASSLMTGQTEAFF. The DNA for the CDR3 is TGTGCCAGCAGCTTAATGACAGGGCAGACTGAAGCTTTCTTT. Using reference TRBV7-2 and TRBJ1-1 for the parts outside the CDR3, the full variable domain is GAGVSQSPSNKVTEKGKDVELRCDPISGHTALYWYRQSLGQGLEFLIYFQGNSAPDKSGLPSDRFSAERTGGSVSTLTIQRTQQEDSAVYLCASSLMTGQTEAFFGQGTRLTVV.

The chain uses TRBV6-1 and TRBJ1-1; TRBD1 might be the D (5 bases). CDR1 and CDR2 (germline): MNHNS, SASEGT. V gave up 7 bases and J gave up 9 bases, with 12 bases separating them. The CDR3 totals 11 residues. CDR3: CASTHGGKAFF. CDR3 coding DNA: TGTGCCAGCACACACGGGGGAAAAGCTTTCTTT.

This clone appeared once. CDR3 bases: TGTGCCAGCAGCCCAGGCGGGGGGAATGAGCAGTTCTTC. Translation: CASSPGGGNEQFF. The chain employs TRBV7-2 and TRBJ2-1, with 8 bases aligning to TRBD2. With 5 bases clipped from V and 7 bases from J, the junction kept 4 bases outside the gene matches. The CDR3 extends over 13 amino acids. Germline V gives CDR1 SGHTA, CDR2 FQGNSA.

The gene calls are TRBV11-2 and TRBJ1-1; maybe TRBD1 (5 bases). Per the germline V gene, CDR1 is SGHAT and CDR2 is FQNNGV. V lost 1 base to trimming and J lost 1 base, with 10 bases between them. The CDR3 length is 15 residues. This chain's CDR3 is CASSLGPRGNTEAFF. In nucleotides, the CDR3 is TGTGCCAGCAGCTTAGGCCCTAGGGGGAACACTGAAGCTTTCTTT.

The DNA of the CDR3 is TGTGCCAGCAGCCACGGACAGGTCCAGTACTTC. It specifies CASSHGQVQYF. V is TRBV6-6 and J is TRBJ2-5, with TRBD1 matching 7 bases. Germline CDR1 reads MNHNY; CDR2 reads SVGAGI (reference sequence). The CDR3 spans 11 residues. The V gene end was trimmed by 6 bases and the J gene end by 10 bases; junction bases not matched to a gene: 5.

The V gene is TRBV29-1, the J gene TRBJ2-1, with 11 positions matching TRBD2. The CDR3 loop spans 13 amino acids. Unmatched junction bases numbered 6, after V lost 5 bases and J lost 9 bases. Looked up from germline, CDR1 is SQVTM and CDR2 is ANQGSEA. The CDR3 sequence: CSVLGLADLEQFF. DNA of the CDR3: TGCAGCGTTCTGGGACTAGCGGACCTTGAGCAGTTCTTC.